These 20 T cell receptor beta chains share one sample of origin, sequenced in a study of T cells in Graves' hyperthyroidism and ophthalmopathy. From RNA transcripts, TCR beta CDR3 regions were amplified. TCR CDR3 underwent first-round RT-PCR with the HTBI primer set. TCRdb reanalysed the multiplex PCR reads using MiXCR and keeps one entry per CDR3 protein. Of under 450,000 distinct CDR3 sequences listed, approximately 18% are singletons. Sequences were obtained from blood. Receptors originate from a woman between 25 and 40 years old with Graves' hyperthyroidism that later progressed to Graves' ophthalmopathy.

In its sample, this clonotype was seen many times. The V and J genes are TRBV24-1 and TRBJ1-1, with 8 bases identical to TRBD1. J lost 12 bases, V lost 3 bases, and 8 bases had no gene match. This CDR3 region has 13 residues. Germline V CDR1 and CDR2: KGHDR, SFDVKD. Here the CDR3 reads CATSDRDRRRTFF. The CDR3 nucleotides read TGTGCCACCAGTGATCGGGACAGGAGGCGGACTTTCTTT.

CDR3 bases: TGTGCCAGCAGTGAAGCGTCACAGAGTAATGAAAAACTGTTTTTT. Translating gives CASSEASQSNEKLFF. V gene TRBV6-1 combines with J gene TRBJ1-4, with no clear D. CDR3 length equals 15 residues. From germline, CDR1 is MNHNS and CDR2 SASEGT. Trimming removed 0 bases from V and 4 bases from J, with 9 bases in between.

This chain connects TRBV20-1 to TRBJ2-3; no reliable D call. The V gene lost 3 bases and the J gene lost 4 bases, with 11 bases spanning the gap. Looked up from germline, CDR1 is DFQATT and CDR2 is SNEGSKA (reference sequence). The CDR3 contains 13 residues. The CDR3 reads CSARHSASDTQYF. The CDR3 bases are TGCAGTGCTAGGCATTCGGCGTCAGATACGCAGTATTTT.

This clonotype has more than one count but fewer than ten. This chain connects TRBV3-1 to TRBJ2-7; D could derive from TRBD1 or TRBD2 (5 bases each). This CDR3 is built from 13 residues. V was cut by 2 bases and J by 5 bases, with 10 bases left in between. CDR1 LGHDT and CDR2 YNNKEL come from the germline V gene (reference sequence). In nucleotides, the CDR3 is TGTGCCAGCAGCCAATATGGGGACGACGAGCAGTACTTC. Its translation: CASSQYGDDEQYF.

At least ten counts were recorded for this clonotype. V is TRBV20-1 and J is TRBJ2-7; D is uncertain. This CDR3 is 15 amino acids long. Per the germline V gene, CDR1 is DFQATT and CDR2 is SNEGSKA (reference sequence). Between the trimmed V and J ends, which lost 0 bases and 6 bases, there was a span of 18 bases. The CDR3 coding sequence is TGCAGTGCTAGAGATCGAGACTCCCCATACCGCGAGCAGTACTTC. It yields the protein CSARDRDSPYREQYF.

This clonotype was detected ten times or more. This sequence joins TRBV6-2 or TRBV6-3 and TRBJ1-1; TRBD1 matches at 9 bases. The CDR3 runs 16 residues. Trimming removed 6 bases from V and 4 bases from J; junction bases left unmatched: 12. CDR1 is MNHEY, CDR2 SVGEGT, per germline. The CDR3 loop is CASRIRDRAEGTEAFF. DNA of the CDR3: TGTGCCAGCAGGATCCGGGACAGGGCGGAGGGCACTGAAGCTTTCTTT.

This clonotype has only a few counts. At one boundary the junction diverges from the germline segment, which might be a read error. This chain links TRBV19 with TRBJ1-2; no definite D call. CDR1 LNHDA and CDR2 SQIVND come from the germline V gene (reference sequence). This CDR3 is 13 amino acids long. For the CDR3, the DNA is TGTGCCTGTAGTGTCGGGGTGTCCTATGGCTACACCTTC. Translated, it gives CACSVGVSYGYTF.

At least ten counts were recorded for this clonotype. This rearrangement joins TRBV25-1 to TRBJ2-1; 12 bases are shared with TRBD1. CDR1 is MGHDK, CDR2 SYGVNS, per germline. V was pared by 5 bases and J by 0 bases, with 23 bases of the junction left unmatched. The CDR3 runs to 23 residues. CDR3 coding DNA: TGTGCCAGCAGTAACAATGGCCCCGCTAAAGGGACAGGGGGCGAACCCTCCTACAATGAGCAGTTCTTC. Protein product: CASSNNGPAKGTGGEPSYNEQFF. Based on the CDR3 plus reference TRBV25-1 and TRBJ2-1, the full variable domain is EADIYQTPRYLVIGTGKKITLECSQTMGHDKMYWYQQDPGMELHLIHYSYGVNSTEKGDLSSESTVSRIRTEHFPLTLESARPSHTSQYLCASSNNGPAKGTGGEPSYNEQFFGPGTRLTVL.

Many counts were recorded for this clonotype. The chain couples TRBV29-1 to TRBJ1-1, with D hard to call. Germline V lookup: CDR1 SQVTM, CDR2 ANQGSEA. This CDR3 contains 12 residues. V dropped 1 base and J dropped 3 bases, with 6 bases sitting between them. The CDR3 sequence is CSVEVEDTEAFF. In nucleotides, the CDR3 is TGCAGCGTTGAAGTCGAGGACACTGAAGCTTTCTTT.

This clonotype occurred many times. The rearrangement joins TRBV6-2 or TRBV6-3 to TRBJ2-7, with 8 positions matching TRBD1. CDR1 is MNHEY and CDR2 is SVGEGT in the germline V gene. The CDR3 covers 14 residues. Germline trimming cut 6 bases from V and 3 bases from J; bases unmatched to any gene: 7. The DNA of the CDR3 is TGTGCCAGCAGATTTGGACAGGGCTACTACGAGCAGTACTTC. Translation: CASRFGQGYYEQYF.

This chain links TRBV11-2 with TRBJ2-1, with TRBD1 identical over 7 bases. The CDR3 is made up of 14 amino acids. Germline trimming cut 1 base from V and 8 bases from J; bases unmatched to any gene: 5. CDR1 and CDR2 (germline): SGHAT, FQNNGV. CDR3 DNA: TGTGCCAGCAGCTTAGTGACAGGGAAGGATGAGCAGTTCTTC. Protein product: CASSLVTGKDEQFF. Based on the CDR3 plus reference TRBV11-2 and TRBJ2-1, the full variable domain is EAGVAQSPRYKIIEKRQSVAFWCNPISGHATLYWYQQILGQGPKLLIQFQNNGVVDDSQLPKDRFSAERLKGVDSTLKIQPAKLEDSAVYLCASSLVTGKDEQFFGPGTRLTVL.

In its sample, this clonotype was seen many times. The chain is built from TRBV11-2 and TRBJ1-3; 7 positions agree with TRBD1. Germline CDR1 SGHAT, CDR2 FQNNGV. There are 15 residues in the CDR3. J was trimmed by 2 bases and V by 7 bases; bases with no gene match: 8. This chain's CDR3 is CASIGSRGPGNTIYF. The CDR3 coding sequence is TGTGCCAGCATTGGGAGTAGGGGGCCTGGAAACACCATATATTTT. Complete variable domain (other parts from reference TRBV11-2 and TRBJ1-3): EAGVAQSPRYKIIEKRQSVAFWCNPISGHATLYWYQQILGQGPKLLIQFQNNGVVDDSQLPKDRFSAERLKGVDSTLKIQPAKLEDSAVYLCASIGSRGPGNTIYFGEGSWLTVV.

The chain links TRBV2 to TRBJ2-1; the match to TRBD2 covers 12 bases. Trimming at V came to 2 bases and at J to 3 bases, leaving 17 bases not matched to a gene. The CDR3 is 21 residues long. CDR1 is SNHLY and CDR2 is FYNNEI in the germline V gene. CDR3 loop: CASSETGVWTSGNRIYNEQFF. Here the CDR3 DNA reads TGTGCCAGCAGTGAAACGGGTGTCTGGACTAGCGGGAATCGGATCTACAATGAGCAGTTCTTC. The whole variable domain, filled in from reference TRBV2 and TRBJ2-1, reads EPEVTQTPSHQVTQMGQEVILRCVPISNHLYFYWYRQILGQKVEFLVSFYNNEISEKSEIFDDQFSVERPDGSNFTLKIRSTKLEDSAMYFCASSETGVWTSGNRIYNEQFFGPGTRLTVL.

CDR3 nucleotides: TGTGCCAGCAGTTTAGCGGGGCGCTATCGAGGCTACACCTTC. This translates into CASSLAGRYRGYTF. The J gene is TRBJ1-2, the V gene TRBV28; maybe TRBD1 (5 bases). The germline V and J ends were trimmed by 2 bases and 8 bases, with 15 bases remaining between them. The CDR3 is made up of 14 amino acids. Germline-derived CDR1 and CDR2 are MDHEN and SYDVKM.

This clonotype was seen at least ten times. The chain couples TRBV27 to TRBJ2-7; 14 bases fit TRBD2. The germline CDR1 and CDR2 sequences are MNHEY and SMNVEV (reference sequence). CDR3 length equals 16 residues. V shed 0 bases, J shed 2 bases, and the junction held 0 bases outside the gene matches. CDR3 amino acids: CASSLSGLAGAYEQYF. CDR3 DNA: TGTGCCAGCAGTTTATCGGGACTAGCGGGAGCCTACGAGCAGTACTTC.

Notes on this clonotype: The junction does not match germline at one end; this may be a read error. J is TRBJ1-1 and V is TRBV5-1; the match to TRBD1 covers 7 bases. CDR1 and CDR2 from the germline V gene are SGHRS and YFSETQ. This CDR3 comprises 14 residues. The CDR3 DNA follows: TGCGCCAGCAGCGTTGACAGGGCTACAAGTGAAGCTTCCTTT. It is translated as CASSVDRATSEASF.

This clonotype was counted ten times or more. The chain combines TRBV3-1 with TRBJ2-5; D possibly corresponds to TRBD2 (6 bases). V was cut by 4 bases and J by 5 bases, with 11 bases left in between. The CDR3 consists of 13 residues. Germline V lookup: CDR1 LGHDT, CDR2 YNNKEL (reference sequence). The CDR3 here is CASSPVRGETQYF. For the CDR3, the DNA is TGTGCCAGCAGCCCGGTTCGGGGGGAGACCCAGTACTTC.

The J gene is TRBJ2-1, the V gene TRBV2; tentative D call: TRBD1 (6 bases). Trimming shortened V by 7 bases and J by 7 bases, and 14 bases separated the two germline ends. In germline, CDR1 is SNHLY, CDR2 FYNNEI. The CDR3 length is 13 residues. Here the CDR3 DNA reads TGTGCCAGCACCCTACAGGGTGGAAATGAGCAGTTCTTC. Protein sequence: CASTLQGGNEQFF. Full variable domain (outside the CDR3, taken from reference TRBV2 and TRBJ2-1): EPEVTQTPSHQVTQMGQEVILRCVPISNHLYFYWYRQILGQKVEFLVSFYNNEISEKSEIFDDQFSVERPDGSNFTLKIRSTKLEDSAMYFCASTLQGGNEQFFGPGTRLTVL.

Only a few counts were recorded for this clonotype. The chain's CDR3 is CASSGNTGSQETQYF. The CDR3, as DNA: TGTGCCAGCAGCGGTAATACAGGGTCCCAAGAGACCCAGTACTTC. V is TRBV2 and J is TRBJ2-5; weak D call: TRBD1 (6 bases). The CDR3 is 15 residues long. Looked up from germline, CDR1 is SNHLY and CDR2 is FYNNEI. The V gene lost 6 bases and the J gene lost 1 base, with 15 bases spanning the gap.

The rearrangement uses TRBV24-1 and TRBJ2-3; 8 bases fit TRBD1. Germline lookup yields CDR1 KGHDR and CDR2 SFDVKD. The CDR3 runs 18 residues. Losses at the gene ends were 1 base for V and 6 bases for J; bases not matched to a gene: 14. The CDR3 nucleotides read TGTGCCACCAGTGATTTATCTAGGGAGACAGGGGAGTTGGATACGCAGTATTTT. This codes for CATSDLSRETGELDTQYF.